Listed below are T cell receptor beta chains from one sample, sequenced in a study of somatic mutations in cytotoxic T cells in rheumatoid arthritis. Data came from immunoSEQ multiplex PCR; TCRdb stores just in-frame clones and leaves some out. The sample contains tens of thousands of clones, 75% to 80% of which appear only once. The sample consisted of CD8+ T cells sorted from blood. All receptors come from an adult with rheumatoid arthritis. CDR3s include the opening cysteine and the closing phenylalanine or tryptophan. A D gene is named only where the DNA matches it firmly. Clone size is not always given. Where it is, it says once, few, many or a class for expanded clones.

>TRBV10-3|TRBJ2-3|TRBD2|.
CAISLTSGGPSTDTQYF
TGTGCCATCAGTTTGACTAGCGGGGGACCCAGCACAGATACGCAGTATTTT
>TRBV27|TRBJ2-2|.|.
CASSLVGFANTGELFF
TGTGCCAGCAGTTTGGTAGGATTCGCGAACACCGGGGAGCTGTTTTTT
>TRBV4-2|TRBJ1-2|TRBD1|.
CASSLERGPGYGYTF
TGTGCCAGCAGCCTAGAAAGGGGGCCGGGCTATGGCTACACCTTC
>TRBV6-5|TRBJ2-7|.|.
CASSYSIVGANHEQYF
TGTGCCAGCAGTTACTCGATCGTGGGAGCAAATCACGAGCAGTACTTC
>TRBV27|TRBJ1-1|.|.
CASSFSGVIAEAFF
TGTGCCAGCAGTTTTTCAGGGGTAATCGCTGAAGCTTTCTTT
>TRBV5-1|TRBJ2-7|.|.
CASSSGQNEQYF
TGCGCCAGCAGCTCCGGACAAAACGAGCAGTACTTC
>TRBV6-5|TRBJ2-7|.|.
CASSSPGDFTSYEQYF
TGTGCCAGCAGTTCCCCGGGGGATTTTACTTCCTACGAGCAGTACTTC
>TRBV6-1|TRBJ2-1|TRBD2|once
CASSRLAGGDNEQFF
TGTGCCAGCAGTAGACTAGCGGGAGGGGATAATGAGCAGTTCTTC
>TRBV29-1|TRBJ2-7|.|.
CSVLDRAYEQYF
TGCAGCGTTTTAGACAGAGCCTACGAGCAGTACTTC
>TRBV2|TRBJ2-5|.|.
CASRRGDKIQETQYF
TGTGCCAGCAGGAGGGGCGACAAGATTCAAGAGACCCAGTACTTC
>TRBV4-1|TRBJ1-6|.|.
CASSQDGGRGNSPLHF
TGCGCCAGCAGCCAAGATGGAGGGAGAGGTAATTCACCCCTCCACTTT
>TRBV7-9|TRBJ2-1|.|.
CASRKDGSSYNEQFF
TGTGCCAGCAGGAAAGACGGGTCCTCCTACAATGAGCAGTTCTTC
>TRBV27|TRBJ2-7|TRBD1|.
CASSLSAQGDTGAEQYF
TGTGCCAGCAGTTTATCCGCTCAGGGGGATACAGGAGCCGAGCAGTACTTC
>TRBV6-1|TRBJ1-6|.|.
CASSARAAVNSPLHF
TGTGCCAGCAGTGCCAGGGCGGCAGTGAATTCACCCCTCCACTTT
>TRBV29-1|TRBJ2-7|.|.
CSVETRQESYEQYF
TGCAGCGTTGAAACTCGACAGGAGTCCTACGAGCAGTACTTC
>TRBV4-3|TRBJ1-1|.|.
CASSQDPRGTEAFF
TGCGCCAGCAGCCAAGATCCCAGGGGCACTGAAGCTTTCTTT
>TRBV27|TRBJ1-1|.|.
CASSSTAHTEAFF
TGTGCCAGCAGCTCGACAGCACACACTGAAGCTTTCTTT
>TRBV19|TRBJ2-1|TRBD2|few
CASSITSGRGSAQFF
TGTGCCAGTAGTATAACTAGCGGGAGGGGGTCTGCGCAGTTCTTC
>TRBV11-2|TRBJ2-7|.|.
CASSLGRESLWYEQYF
TGTGCCAGCAGCTTAGGCAGGGAGAGTTTGTGGTACGAGCAGTACTTC
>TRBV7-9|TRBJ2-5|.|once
CASSLRTGFDETQYF
TGTGCCAGCAGCTTAAGAACAGGGTTTGACGAGACCCAGTACTTC
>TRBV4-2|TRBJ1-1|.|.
CASSQENRGISRTEAFF
TGTGCCAGCAGCCAAGAGAACCGGGGGATTAGTCGGACTGAAGCTTTCTTT
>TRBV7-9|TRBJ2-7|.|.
CASSPPGGYEQYF
TGTGCCAGCAGCCCCCCCGGCGGCTACGAGCAGTACTTC
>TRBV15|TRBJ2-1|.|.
CATSSEKNEQFF
TGTGCCACCAGCAGTGAAAAGAATGAGCAGTTCTTC
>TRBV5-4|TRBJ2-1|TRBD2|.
CASSMGLAVYNEQFF
TGTGCCAGCAGCATGGGACTAGCGGTCTACAATGAGCAGTTCTTC
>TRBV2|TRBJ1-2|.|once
CASSERVGTRYGYTF
TGTGCCAGCAGTGAACGTGTAGGGACACGCTATGGCTACACCTTC
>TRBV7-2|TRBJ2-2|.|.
CASSPLFPGTNTGELFF
TGTGCCAGCAGCCCACTATTTCCGGGGACGAACACCGGGGAGCTGTTTTTT
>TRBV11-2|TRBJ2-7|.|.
CASSLGRGGGSSYEQYF
TGTGCCAGCAGCTTAGGGCGGGGAGGGGGTAGCTCCTACGAGCAGTACTTC
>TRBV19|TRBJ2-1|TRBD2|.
CASSLSGSFYNEQFF
TGTGCCAGTAGTCTTAGCGGGAGCTTTTACAATGAGCAGTTCTTC
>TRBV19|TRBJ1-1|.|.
CASSRGQSLNTEAFF
TGTGCCAGTAGCCGAGGACAGTCGTTGAACACTGAAGCTTTCTTT
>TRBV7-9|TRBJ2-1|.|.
CASSPQRYNEQFF
TGTGCCAGCAGCCCACAGAGGTACAATGAGCAGTTCTTC
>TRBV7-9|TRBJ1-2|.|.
CASSLAGTDYGYTF
TGTGCCAGCAGCTTAGCGGGAACGGACTATGGCTACACCTTC
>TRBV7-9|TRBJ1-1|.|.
CASSLATGTEAFF
TGTGCCAGCAGCTTAGCTACAGGGACTGAAGCTTTCTTT
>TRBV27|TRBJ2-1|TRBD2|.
CASSFLWDYYNEQFF
TGTGCCAGCAGTTTCTTATGGGACTATTACAATGAGCAGTTCTTC
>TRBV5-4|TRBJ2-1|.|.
CASSQGEWGYNEQFF
TGTGCCAGCAGCCAGGGCGAATGGGGCTACAATGAGCAGTTCTTC
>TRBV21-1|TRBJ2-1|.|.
CASSNPGQGMIYNEQFF
TGTGCCAGCAGCAACCCGGGACAGGGGATGATCTACAATGAGCAGTTCTTC
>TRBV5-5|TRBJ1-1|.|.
CASSLASGREGTEAFF
TGTGCCAGCAGCTTGGCCAGCGGCAGGGAGGGTACTGAAGCTTTCTTT
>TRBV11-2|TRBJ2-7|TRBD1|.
CASSPRTGYEQYF
TGTGCCAGCAGCCCCCGGACAGGCTACGAGCAGTACTTC
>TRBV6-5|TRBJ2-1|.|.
CASSYAREQFF
TGTGCCAGCAGTTATGCCAGGGAGCAGTTCTTC
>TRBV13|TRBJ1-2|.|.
CASSFRHDYGYTF
TGTGCCAGCAGCTTTCGACACGACTATGGCTACACCTTC
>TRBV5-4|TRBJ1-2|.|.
CASSPYVGGYYGYTF
TGTGCCAGCAGCCCGTACGTTGGGGGATACTATGGCTACACCTTC
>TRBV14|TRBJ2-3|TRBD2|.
CASSQDRGLAGTDTQYF
TGTGCCAGCAGCCAAGATCGGGGACTAGCGGGCACAGATACGCAGTATTTT
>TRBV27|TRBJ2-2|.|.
CASSFPGQNTGELFF
TGTGCCAGCAGTTTTCCGGGACAGAACACCGGGGAGCTGTTTTTT
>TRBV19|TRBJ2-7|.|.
CASSISLADEQYF
TGTGCCAGTAGTATTTCACTAGCTGACGAGCAGTACTTC
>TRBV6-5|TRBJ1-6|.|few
CASSYDSSYNSPLHF
TGTGCCAGCAGTTACGACAGCTCCTATAATTCACCCCTCCACTTT
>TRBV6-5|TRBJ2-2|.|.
CASSPRGGNTGELFF
TGTGCCAGCAGCCCCAGGGGGGGTAACACCGGGGAGCTGTTTTTT
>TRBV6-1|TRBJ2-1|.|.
CASSERWGSYNEQFF
TGTGCCAGCAGTGAAAGATGGGGCTCCTACAATGAGCAGTTCTTC
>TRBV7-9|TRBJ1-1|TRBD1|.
CASSPQGQGWAEAFF
TGTGCCAGCAGTCCCCAGGGACAGGGGTGGGCTGAAGCTTTCTTT
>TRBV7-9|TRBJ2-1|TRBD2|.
CASSPTRLAGGPTYNEQFF
TGTGCCAGCAGCCCCACGCGACTAGCGGGAGGGCCTACCTACAATGAGCAGTTCTTC
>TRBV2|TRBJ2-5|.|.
CANTWTIMETQYF
TGTGCCAACACCTGGACTATAATGGAGACCCAGTACTTC
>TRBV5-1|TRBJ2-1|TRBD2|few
CASRSGLAGEWDEQFF
TGCGCCAGCAGGTCGGGACTAGCGGGAGAATGGGATGAGCAGTTCTTC
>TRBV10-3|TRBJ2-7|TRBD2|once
CAIGLGPHYEQYF
TGTGCCATCGGACTAGGCCCCCACTACGAGCAGTACTTC
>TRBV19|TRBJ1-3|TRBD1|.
CASSIRDSAGTIYF
TGTGCCAGTAGTATACGGGACAGCGCCGGCACCATATATTTT
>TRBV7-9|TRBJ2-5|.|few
CASSSERWETQYF
TGTGCCAGCAGCTCTGAGCGGTGGGAGACCCAGTACTTC
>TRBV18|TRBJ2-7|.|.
CASSHRDNSYEQYF
TGTGCCAGCTCACACCGGGACAACTCCTACGAGCAGTACTTT
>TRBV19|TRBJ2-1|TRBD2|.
CASSIASGSTSYNEQFF
TGTGCCAGTAGTATAGCTAGCGGGAGCACCTCTTACAATGAGCAGTTCTTC
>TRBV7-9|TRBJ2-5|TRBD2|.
CASSPDLAGIKETQYF
TGTGCCAGCAGCCCGGATCTAGCGGGAATCAAAGAGACCCAGTACTTC
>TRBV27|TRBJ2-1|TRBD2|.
CASSLSLRGNINEQFF
TGTGCCAGCAGTTTAAGTCTGCGGGGGAACATCAATGAGCAGTTCTTC
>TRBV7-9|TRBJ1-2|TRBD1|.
CASSLGGGGNGYTF
TGTGCCAGCAGCTTAGGGGGAGGGGGCAATGGCTACACCTTC
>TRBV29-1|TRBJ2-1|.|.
CSVGGLLARSYNEQFF
TGCAGCGTGGGAGGCCTACTAGCCCGCTCCTACAATGAGCAGTTCTTC